Listed here are 27 T cell receptor beta chains from one sample, sequenced in a study of memory B cells and T cells in multiple sclerosis. Clones were sequenced by immunoSEQ multiplex PCR, and TCRdb holds only the in-frame ones, with some missing. The table records over 35,000 clones, roughly four fifths of them present only once. Separate sequencing covered autoproliferating (CFSE-dim) and non-proliferating (CFSE-high) T cells from stimulus-free culture. Pooled replicate wells came from some 5x10^7 CFSE-labeled PBMCs cultured 7 days without stimulus. These receptors' targets are unknown. Sequencing was done on a sample of PBMCs from blood kept in culture. The origin of the receptors is a human donor with multiple sclerosis.

V usage is TRBV7-9 and J usage is TRBJ2-4; TRBD2 matches 7 bases. The CDR3 is made up of 16 amino acids. V lost 5 bases, J lost 8 bases, and 15 bases stayed unmatched. CDR1 is SEHNR and CDR2 is FQNEAQ in the germline V gene (reference sequence). The CDR3: CASSPPGASGRDIQYF. The DNA of the CDR3 is TGTGCCAGCAGCCCACCCGGGGCCTCAGGGAGGGACATTCAGTACTTC.

This rearrangement joins TRBV27 to TRBJ1-4, with 8 bases aligning to TRBD1. The CDR3 totals 18 residues. V dropped 5 bases and J dropped 0; count of bases not matched to a gene: 11. Germline loops: CDR1 MNHEY, CDR2 SMNVEV (reference sequence). CDR3 bases: TGTGCCAGCAGTCTCCGGGACAGGAGAATCGCAACTAATGAAAAACTGTTTTTT. It translates to CASSLRDRRIATNEKLFF.

The chain joins TRBV7-7 to TRBJ2-5; D gene uncertain. Germline values: CDR1 SSHAT, CDR2 FNYEAQ (reference sequence). This CDR3 is 14 amino acids long. Trimming pared 1 base from V and 5 bases from J, leaving 11 bases between. The CDR3 reads CASSLVSSAETQYF. The DNA of the CDR3 is TGTGCCAGCAGCTTAGTATCGTCGGCGGAGACCCAGTACTTC.

The V and J genes are TRBV5-1 and TRBJ1-4; weak D call: TRBD1 (6 bases). V was shortened by 0 bases and J by 6 bases, with 15 bases between the two germline ends. In germline, CDR1 is SGHRS, CDR2 YFSETQ. The CDR3 totals 16 residues. CDR3 bases: TGCGCCAGCAGCTTGGCTCTCACAGGGCGGGATGAAAAACTGTTTTTT. It specifies CASSLALTGRDEKLFF.

The rearrangement links TRBV30 to TRBJ1-3, with D unclear. Trimming took off 2 bases at V and 0 bases at J, with 17 bases between the two ends. This CDR3 spans 17 amino acids. Germline V CDR1 and CDR2: GTSNPN, SVGIG (reference sequence). CDR3: CAWSPRPWALSGNTIYF. In nucleotides, the CDR3 is TGTGCCTGGAGTCCCCGTCCGTGGGCTCTCTCTGGAAACACCATATATTTT.

V and J are TRBV28 and TRBJ1-5; D is unresolved. V lost 5 bases and J lost 7, with 9 bases in between. This CDR3 is built from 12 residues. Germline CDR1 reads MDHEN; CDR2 reads SYDVKM. CDR3 region: CASSPTQQPQHF. DNA of the CDR3: TGTGCCAGCAGTCCGACACAACAGCCCCAGCATTTT.

V and J are TRBV27 and TRBJ2-5; D gene unclear. The germline V and J ends were trimmed by 4 bases and 5 bases, with 20 bases remaining between them. Germline lookup yields CDR1 MNHEY and CDR2 SMNVEV (reference sequence). This CDR3 has 16 residues. CDR3 in DNA: TGTGCCAGCAGTTCACCTAGAAGGGCAGGACGGGAGACCCAGTACTTC. It codes for CASSSPRRAGRETQYF.

The rearrangement uses TRBV7-2 and TRBJ2-2; tentative D call: TRBD2 (6 bases). Trimming removed 1 base from V and 5 bases from J, with 11 bases in between. CDR3 length: 15 residues. Germline V gene lookup returns CDR1 SGHTA and CDR2 FQGNSA. Here the CDR3 reads CASSLGYGGTGELFF. In DNA, the CDR3 is TGTGCCAGCAGCTTAGGATACGGGGGTACCGGGGAGCTGTTTTTT.

The chain has TRBV11-2 and TRBJ2-7, with TRBD1 matching 8 bases. This CDR3 is built from 15 residues. CDR1 is SGHAT and CDR2 is FQNNGV in the germline V gene. J lost 0 bases, V lost 1 base, and 2 bases had no gene match. The CDR3, as DNA: TGTGCCAGCAGCTTAGCCGGGACAGGCTCCTACGAGCAGTACTTC. Its protein is CASSLAGTGSYEQYF.

The V call is TRBV6-1, the J call TRBJ2-3; 9 nucleotides line up with TRBD2. The CDR3 loop spans 17 amino acids. V was pared by 0 bases and J by 5 bases, with 9 bases of the junction left unmatched. Germline CDR1 reads MNHNS; CDR2 reads SASEGT. The CDR3 loop reads CASSEALPSGALDTQYF. CDR3 coding DNA: TGTGCCAGCAGTGAAGCGCTTCCTAGCGGGGCTTTAGATACGCAGTATTTT.

This clone appeared once. This rearrangement joins TRBV19 to TRBJ2-2; D possibly corresponds to TRBD2 (5 bases). The V gene's germline CDR1 is LNHDA and CDR2 SQIVND (reference sequence). Trimming left V 7 bases short and J 4 bases short, with 16 bases between. This CDR3 is 15 amino acids long. The CDR3 loop is CASILAGGSTGELFF. The CDR3 DNA follows: TGTGCCAGTATTCTTGCAGGTGGGAGCACCGGGGAGCTGTTTTTT.

J is TRBJ2-1 and V is TRBV9; D call uncertain. Germline loops: CDR1 SGDLS, CDR2 YYNGEE. CDR3 size: 15 residues. Trimming took 0 bases from V and 4 from J, leaving 11 bases between them. The CDR3 sequence is CASSVGVREYNEQFF. The CDR3 DNA sequence: TGTGCCAGCAGCGTAGGGGTTAGAGAGTACAATGAGCAGTTCTTC.

The chain couples TRBV7-9 to TRBJ2-5, with D tentatively TRBD1 (6 bases). This CDR3 is 15 amino acids long. Germline-derived CDR1 and CDR2 are SEHNR and FQNEAQ (reference sequence). Trimming took 5 bases from V and 1 from J, leaving 14 bases between them. The CDR3 spells CASSRDNILQETQYF. The CDR3 DNA follows: TGTGCCAGCAGCCGGGACAACATCCTCCAAGAGACCCAGTACTTC.

The chain carries TRBV4-3 and TRBJ2-2, with D perhaps TRBD2 (5 bases). This CDR3 spans 14 amino acids. The V gene lost 0 bases and the J gene lost 7 bases, with 9 bases spanning the gap. CDR1 and CDR2 from the germline V gene are LGHNA and YSLEER. The CDR3 nucleotides are TGCGCCAGCAGCCAAGATATGAGCGGCGGGGAGCTGTTTTTT. It specifies CASSQDMSGGELFF.

This chain uses TRBV27 with TRBJ1-2, with 9 bases lining up with TRBD1. The CDR3 consists of 14 residues. Trimming took 5 bases from V and 4 from J; bases not matched to a gene: 5. Germline CDR1 MNHEY, CDR2 SMNVEV (reference sequence). DNA for the CDR3: TGTGCCAGCAGTACAGGGGGCATGCCCTATGGCTACACCTTC. This codes for CASSTGGMPYGYTF.

This chain joins TRBV7-2 and TRBJ1-2; D is undetermined. Germline V gene lookup returns CDR1 SGHTA and CDR2 FQGNSA. The CDR3 has 14 residues. V was cut by 5 bases and J by 4 bases, with 14 bases left in between. CDR3 sequence reads: CASSPNSYVYGYTF. The CDR3 DNA is TGTGCCAGCAGCCCGAACAGCTACGTCTATGGCTACACCTTC.

A few counts support this clone. V and J are TRBV7-9 and TRBJ2-7; D remains ambiguous. This CDR3 has 13 amino acids. V was pared by 4 bases and J by 3 bases, with 10 bases between. Germline V gene sequence: CDR1 SEHNR, CDR2 FQNEAQ (reference sequence). CDR3: CASSSSGSYEQYF. DNA of the CDR3: TGTGCCAGCAGCTCCTCAGGAAGCTACGAGCAGTACTTC.

This chain links TRBV6-1 with TRBJ1-4, with D possibly TRBD1 on 6 matching bases. The germline gives CDR1 MNHNS, CDR2 SASEGT. The CDR3 has 14 amino acids. Trimming removed 8 bases from V and 8 bases from J, with 18 bases in between. CDR3 nucleotide sequence: TGTGCCAGCCACCACAGGGTTCTTAGCGAAAAACTGTTTTTT. As protein: CASHHRVLSEKLFF.

The genes are TRBV19 and TRBJ1-1, with a weak D call TRBD1 (5 bases). Between the trimmed V and J ends, which lost 7 bases and 0 bases, there was a span of 12 bases. The CDR3 sequence is 14 residues long. Germline CDR1 is LNHDA and CDR2 is SQIVND (reference sequence). This CDR3 is CASNEGWMNTEAFF. CDR3 bases: TGTGCCAGTAATGAGGGGTGGATGAACACTGAAGCTTTCTTT.

This chain connects TRBV19 to TRBJ2-1; possibly TRBD1 for D (7 bases). Germline CDR1 LNHDA, CDR2 SQIVND (reference sequence). V gave up 5 bases and J gave up 2 bases, with 13 bases separating them. CDR3 length equals 15 residues. The CDR3 spells CASSLAGTAYNEQFF. The CDR3 bases are TGTGCCAGTAGTCTCGCGGGGACAGCCTACAATGAGCAGTTCTTC.

The J gene is TRBJ1-1, the V gene TRBV7-3, with D possibly being TRBD1 (5 bases). Germline CDR1 SGHTA, CDR2 FQGTGA. The CDR3 has 15 residues. The V end lost 5 bases, the J end lost 3 bases, and 16 bases lay between the germline ends. CDR3 nucleotide sequence: TGTGCCAGCAGCCCTCGGGGACGGTGGGACACTGAAGCTTTCTTT. Protein product: CASSPRGRWDTEAFF. The whole variable domain, filled in from reference TRBV7-3 and TRBJ1-1, reads GAGVSQTPSNKVTEKGKYVELRCDPISGHTALYWYRQSLGQGPEFLIYFQGTGAADDSGLPNDRFFAVRPEGSVSTLKIQRTERGDSAVYLCASSPRGRWDTEAFFGQGTRLTVV.

Only a few counts were recorded for this clone. This chain joins TRBV14 and TRBJ2-7; D is unresolved. The CDR3 runs to 14 residues. The germline V and J ends were trimmed by 5 bases and 5 bases, with 16 bases remaining between them. CDR1 is SGHDN and CDR2 is FVKESK in the germline V gene. For the CDR3, the DNA is TGTGCCAGCAGCTCGGGCGGCAGGTTAAACGAGCAGTACTTC. This sequence encodes CASSSGGRLNEQYF.

V usage is TRBV2 and J usage is TRBJ1-2; no reliable D call. V lost 4 bases, J lost 1 base, and 4 bases lay in between. CDR3 length: 12 amino acids. Germline V gives CDR1 SNHLY, CDR2 FYNNEI. CDR3 DNA sequence: TGTGCCAGCAGTGGATATAACTATGGCTACACCTTC. As protein: CASSGYNYGYTF.

The chain carries TRBV7-2 and TRBJ1-5, with D perhaps matching TRBD1 (5 bases). The V end lost 5 bases, the J end lost 2 bases, and 13 bases lay between the germline ends. CDR3 length: 15 amino acids. Germline V gene data show CDR1 as SGHTA and CDR2 as FQGNSA. This CDR3 is CASSPPGWGNQPQHF. For the CDR3, the DNA is TGTGCCAGCAGCCCCCCAGGGTGGGGCAATCAGCCCCAGCATTTT.

The V and J genes are TRBV10-1 and TRBJ1-1; D call uncertain. The CDR3 runs 13 residues. Trimming took off 7 bases at V and 0 bases at J, with 9 bases between the two ends. Germline assignment: CDR1 WNHNN and CDR2 SYGVQD (reference sequence). CDR3 DNA sequence: TGCGCCAGCACTAGAGGCCTGAACACTGAAGCTTTCTTT. Encoded protein: CASTRGLNTEAFF.

The chain combines TRBV19 with TRBJ1-5; 9 bases match TRBD1. CDR3 length: 17 residues. From germline, CDR1 is LNHDA and CDR2 SQIVND (reference sequence). With V trimmed by 7 bases and J by 0 bases, 10 bases remained unmatched. The CDR3 region has the DNA TGTGCCAGTACCAGGGGACAGGGTCGGGTTAGCAATCAGCCCCAGCATTTT. Protein sequence: CASTRGQGRVSNQPQHF.

V is TRBV6-6 and J is TRBJ1-6; 7 nucleotides align to TRBD1. The V gene's germline CDR1 is MNHNY and CDR2 SVGAGI (reference sequence). V lost 2 bases to trimming and J lost 9 bases; unmatched junction nucleotides: 10. The CDR3 has 16 residues. CDR3 loop: CASSYGGVGGFSPLHF. The CDR3, as DNA: TGTGCCAGCAGTTACGGGGGGGTAGGGGGCTTTTCACCCCTCCACTTT.